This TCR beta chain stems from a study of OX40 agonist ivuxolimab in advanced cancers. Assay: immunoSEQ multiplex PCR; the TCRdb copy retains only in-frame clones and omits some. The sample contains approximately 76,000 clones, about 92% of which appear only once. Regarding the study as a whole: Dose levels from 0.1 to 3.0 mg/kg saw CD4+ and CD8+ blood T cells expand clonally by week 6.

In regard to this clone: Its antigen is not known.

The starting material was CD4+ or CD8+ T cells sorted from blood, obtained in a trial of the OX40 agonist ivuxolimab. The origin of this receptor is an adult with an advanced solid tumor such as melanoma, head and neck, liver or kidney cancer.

Here the CDR3 reads CASSLSQGWETQYF. CDR3 DNA sequence: TGTGCCAGCAGTTTATCACAGGGGTGGGAGACCCAGTACTTC. The V and J genes are TRBV27 and TRBJ2-5; TRBD1 agrees at 7 bases. Per germline, CDR1 MNHEY and CDR2 SMNVEV (reference sequence). The CDR3 runs to 14 residues. V lost 0 bases, J lost 5 bases, and 3 bases stayed unmatched.